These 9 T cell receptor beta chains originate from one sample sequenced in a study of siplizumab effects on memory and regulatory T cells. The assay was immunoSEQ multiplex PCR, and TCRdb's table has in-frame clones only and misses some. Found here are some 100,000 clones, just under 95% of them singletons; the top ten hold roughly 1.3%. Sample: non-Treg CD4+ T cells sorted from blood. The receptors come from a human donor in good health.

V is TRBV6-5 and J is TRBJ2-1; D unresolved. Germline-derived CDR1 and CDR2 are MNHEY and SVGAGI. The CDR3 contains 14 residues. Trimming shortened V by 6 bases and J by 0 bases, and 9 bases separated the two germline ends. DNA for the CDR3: TGTGCCAGCAGAAGGGATCGCTCCTACAATGAGCAGTTCTTC. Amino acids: CASRRDRSYNEQFF.

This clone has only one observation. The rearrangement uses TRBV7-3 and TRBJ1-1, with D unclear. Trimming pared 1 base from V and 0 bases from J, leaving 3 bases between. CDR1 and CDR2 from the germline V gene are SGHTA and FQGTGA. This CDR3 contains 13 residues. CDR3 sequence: CASSLILNTEAFF. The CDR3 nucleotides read TGTGCCAGCAGCTTAATCTTGAACACTGAAGCTTTCTTT.

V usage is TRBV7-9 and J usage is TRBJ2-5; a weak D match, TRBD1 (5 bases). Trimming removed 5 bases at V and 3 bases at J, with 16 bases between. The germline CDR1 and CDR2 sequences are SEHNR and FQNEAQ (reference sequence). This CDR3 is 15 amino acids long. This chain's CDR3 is CASSPNPRGKETQYF. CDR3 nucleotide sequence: TGTGCCAGCAGCCCAAATCCTAGGGGAAAAGAGACCCAGTACTTC.

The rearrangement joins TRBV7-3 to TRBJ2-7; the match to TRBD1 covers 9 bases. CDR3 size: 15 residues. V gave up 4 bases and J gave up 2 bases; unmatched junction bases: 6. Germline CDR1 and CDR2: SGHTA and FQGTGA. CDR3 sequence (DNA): TGTGCCAGCAGCTCGCCGGGACAGGGAGCCTACGAGCAGTACTTC. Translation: CASSSPGQGAYEQYF.

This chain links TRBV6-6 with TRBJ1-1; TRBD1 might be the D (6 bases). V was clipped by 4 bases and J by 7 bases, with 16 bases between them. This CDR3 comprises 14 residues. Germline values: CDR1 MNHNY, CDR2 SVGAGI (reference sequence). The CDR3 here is CASSSTDRRGEAFF. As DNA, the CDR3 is TGTGCCAGCAGTTCCACGGACAGACGAGGTGAAGCTTTCTTT.

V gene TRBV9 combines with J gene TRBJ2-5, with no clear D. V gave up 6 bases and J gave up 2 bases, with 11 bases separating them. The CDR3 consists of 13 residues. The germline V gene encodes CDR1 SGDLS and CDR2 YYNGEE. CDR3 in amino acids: CASTAAGQETQYF. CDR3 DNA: TGTGCCAGCACCGCAGCAGGTCAAGAGACCCAGTACTTC. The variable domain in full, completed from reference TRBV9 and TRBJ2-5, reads DSGVTQTPKHLITATGQRVTLRCSPRSGDLSVYWYQQSLDQGLQFLIQYYNGEERAKGNILERFSAQQFPDLHSELNLSSLELGDSALYFCASTAAGQETQYFGPGTRLLVL.

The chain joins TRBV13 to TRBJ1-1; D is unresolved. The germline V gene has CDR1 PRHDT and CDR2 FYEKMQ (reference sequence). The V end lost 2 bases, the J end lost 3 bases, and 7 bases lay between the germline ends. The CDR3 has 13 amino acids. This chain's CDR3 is CASSLNRDTEAFF. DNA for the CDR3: TGTGCCAGCAGCTTAAACAGAGACACTGAAGCTTTCTTT.

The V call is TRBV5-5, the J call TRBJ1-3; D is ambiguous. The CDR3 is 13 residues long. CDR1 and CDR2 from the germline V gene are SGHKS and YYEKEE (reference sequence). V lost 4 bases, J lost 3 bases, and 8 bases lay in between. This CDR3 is CASSLGSGNTIYF. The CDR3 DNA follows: TGTGCCAGCAGCCTTGGGAGTGGAAACACCATATATTTT.

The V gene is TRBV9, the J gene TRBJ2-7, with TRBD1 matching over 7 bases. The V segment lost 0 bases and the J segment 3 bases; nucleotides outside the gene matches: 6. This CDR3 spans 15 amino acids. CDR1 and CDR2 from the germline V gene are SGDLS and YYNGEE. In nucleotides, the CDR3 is TGTGCCAGCAGCGTAGGGTGGCAGGGGGACTACGAGCAGTACTTC. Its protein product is CASSVGWQGDYEQYF.